This T cell receptor beta chain was found in a study of blood T cell repertoires in COVID-19. Study background: Samples representing acute and convalescent COVID-19 were sourced from the United States, Italy and Spain. T cells, B-cell-depleted T cells, or PBMCs supplied cDNA or gDNA.

The Seattle site enrolled patients during active infection and followed them longitudinally. In the original analysis: How many nucleated cells were present was estimated from reference gene primer amplification. The data were produced by immunoSEQ multiplex PCR, yet TCRdb's version contains in-frame clones alone and is incomplete. The V and J calls and the clone size are those of that table, but D and trimming were determined from the DNA. The table includes fewer than 200,000 clones, roughly 76% detected once. The germline CDR1 and CDR2 sequences are SGHRS and YFSETQ. V gave up 0 bases and J gave up 8 bases; unmatched junction bases: 10. The CDR3 length is 16 residues.

The source material was peripheral blood. The chain uses TRBV5-1 and TRBJ1-4, with TRBD1 identical over 7 bases. The TCR sequence derives from a woman older than 75 with COVID-19, enrolled during active disease. The CDR3 here is CASSLATRQGPEKLFF. In nucleotides, the CDR3 is TGCGCCAGCAGCTTGGCTACTAGACAGGGACCGGAAAAACTGTTTTTT.